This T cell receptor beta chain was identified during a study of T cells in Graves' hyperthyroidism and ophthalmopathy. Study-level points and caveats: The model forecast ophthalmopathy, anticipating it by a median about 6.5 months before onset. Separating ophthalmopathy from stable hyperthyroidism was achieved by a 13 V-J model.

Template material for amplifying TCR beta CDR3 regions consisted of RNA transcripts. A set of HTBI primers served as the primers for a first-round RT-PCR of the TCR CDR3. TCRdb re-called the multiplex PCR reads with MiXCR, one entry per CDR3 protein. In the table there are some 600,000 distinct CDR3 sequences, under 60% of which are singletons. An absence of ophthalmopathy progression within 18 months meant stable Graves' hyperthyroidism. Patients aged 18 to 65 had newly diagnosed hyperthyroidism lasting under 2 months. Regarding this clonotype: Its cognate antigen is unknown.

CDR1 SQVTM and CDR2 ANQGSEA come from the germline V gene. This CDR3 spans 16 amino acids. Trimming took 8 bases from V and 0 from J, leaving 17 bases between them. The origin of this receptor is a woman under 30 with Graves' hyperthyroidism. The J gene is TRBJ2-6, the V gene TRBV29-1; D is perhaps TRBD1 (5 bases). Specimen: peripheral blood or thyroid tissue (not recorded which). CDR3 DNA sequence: TGCAGCTTATGGCAGGGTTCAACCTCTGGGGCCAACGTCCTGACTTTC. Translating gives CSLWQGSTSGANVLTF.